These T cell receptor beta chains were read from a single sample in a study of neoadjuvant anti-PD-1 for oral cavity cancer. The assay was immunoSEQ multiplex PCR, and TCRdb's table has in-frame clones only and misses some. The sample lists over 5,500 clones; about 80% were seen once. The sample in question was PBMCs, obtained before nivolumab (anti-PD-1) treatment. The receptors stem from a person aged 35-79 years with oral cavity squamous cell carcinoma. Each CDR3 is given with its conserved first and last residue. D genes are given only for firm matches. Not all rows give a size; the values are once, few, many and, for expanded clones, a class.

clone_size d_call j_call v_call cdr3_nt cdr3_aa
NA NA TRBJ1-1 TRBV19 TGTGCCAGTTCTTTCCTAGGGACTGAAGCTTTCTTT CASSFLGTEAFF
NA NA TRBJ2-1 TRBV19 TGTGCCAGTAGTATCTACAGCTCCTACAATGAGCAGTTCTTC CASSIYSSYNEQFF
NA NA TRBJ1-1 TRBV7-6 TGTGCCAGCAGCCCCGGGGGGTCTGAAGCTTTCTTT CASSPGGSEAFF
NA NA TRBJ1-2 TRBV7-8 TGTGCCAGCAGCTTGTGGGGACAACCCGAGGTGGACTATGGCTACACCTTC CASSLWGQPEVDYGYTF
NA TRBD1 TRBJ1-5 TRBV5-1 TGCGCCAGCAGCTTCGCAGGGGGAGGCAATCAGCCCCAGCATTTT CASSFAGGGNQPQHF
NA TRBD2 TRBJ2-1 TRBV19 TGTGCCAGTAGTATAATGGGTCTAGCGGTTAACAATGAGCAGTTCTTC CASSIMGLAVNNEQFF
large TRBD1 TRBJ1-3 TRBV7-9 TGTGCCAGCAGTTCCCGGGACAGGGGCTCTGGAAACACCATATATTTT CASSSRDRGSGNTIYF
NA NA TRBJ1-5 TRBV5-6 TGTGCCAGCAGCTTGGCCGCAGCTCAGCCCCAGCATTTT CASSLAAAQPQHF
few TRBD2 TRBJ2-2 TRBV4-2 TGTGCCAGCAGCCAAGTCACTAGCGGGGGGCTCGACCTTAACACCGGGGAGCTGTTTTTT CASSQVTSGGLDLNTGELFF
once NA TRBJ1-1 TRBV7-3 TGTGCCAGCAGCATAGAGCCGGGACCGAACACTGAAGCTTTCTTT CASSIEPGPNTEAFF
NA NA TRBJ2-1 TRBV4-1 TGCGCCAGCAGCCAAGCTAGGAGCAATGAGCAGTTCTTC CASSQARSNEQFF
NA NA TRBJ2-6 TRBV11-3 TGTGCCAGCAGCTTAGGCTCTGGGGCCAACGTCCTGACTTTC CASSLGSGANVLTF
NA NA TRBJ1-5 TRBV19 TGTGCCAGTAGTATAGCGAGGCTGGGAGGGAGCAATCAGCCCCAGCATTTT CASSIARLGGSNQPQHF
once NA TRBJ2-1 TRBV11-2 TGTGCCAGCAGCCGCGGTAATACCAATGAGCAGTTCTTC CASSRGNTNEQFF